The clone carrying this T cell receptor (beta chain) has more than one count but fewer than ten. Its specificity is not known. It was RNA transcripts that yielded the amplified TCR beta CDR3 regions. RT-PCR in the first round (using the HTBI primer set) targeted the TCR CDR3. TCRdb analysed the multiplex PCR reads with MiXCR anew, one entry per CDR3 protein. This sample has about 640,000 distinct CDR3 sequences, with 14% found just once. The sample comes from a study of T cells in Graves' hyperthyroidism and ophthalmopathy. The J segment lost 3 bases and the V segment lost 5 bases, leaving 9 bases of the junction unmatched. This CDR3 region has 17 residues. Looked up from germline, CDR1 is SGHAT and CDR2 is FQNNGV. Overall study findings and caveats: Model-based prediction identified ophthalmopathy a median 6.5 months prior to its onset. A model built on 13 V-J features separated ophthalmopathy from stable hyperthyroidism. Within blood appeared most thyroid clonotypes that had expanded above 0.001.

This chain joins TRBV11-2 and TRBJ2-2; 10 bases agree with TRBD2. Specimen: blood. This TCR came from a woman aged 45-59 years with Graves' ophthalmopathy. The CDR3 is CASSTRLAGIDTGELFF. The DNA of the CDR3 is TGTGCCAGCAGCACCCGACTAGCGGGCATTGACACCGGGGAGCTGTTTTTT. Full variable domain (missing parts from reference TRBV11-2 and TRBJ2-2): EAGVAQSPRYKIIEKRQSVAFWCNPISGHATLYWYQQILGQGPKLLIQFQNNGVVDDSQLPKDRFSAERLKGVDSTLKIQPAKLEDSAVYLCASSTRLAGIDTGELFFGEGSRLTVL.